These T cell receptor beta chains were read from a single sample in a study of blood T cells in healthy people across ages. TCRdb processed the 5' RACE reads anew with MiXCR; each CDR3 protein has one entry. The table records over 500,000 distinct CDR3 sequences, over 40% of them present only once. Sample: blood. All receptors come from a woman older than 75 in good health. Both conserved end residues are part of each CDR3. Each record gives: CDR3 protein, CDR3 DNA, D gene, clone size, V gene, J gene. The D gene is left open where the match is weak. Size is stated for part of the rows, as once, few or many counts, or as a class when the clone is expanded.

cdr3_aa: CASSQSVAGDSYEQYF
cdr3_nt: TGCGCCAGCAGCCAGTCGGTGGCGGGGGACTCCTACGAGCAGTACTTC
d_call: TRBD2
clone_size: many
v_call: TRBV5-1
j_call: TRBJ2-7

cdr3_aa: CASSGIYRGSSYEQYF
cdr3_nt: TGTGCCAGCAGTGGGATTTACAGGGGGAGTTCCTACGAGCAGTACTTC
d_call: TRBD1
clone_size: few
v_call: TRBV6-1
j_call: TRBJ2-7

cdr3_aa: CASIERGKGNEQFF
cdr3_nt: TGTGCCAGCATCGAGCGGGGGAAAGGGAATGAGCAGTTCTTC
d_call: TRBD2
clone_size: NA
v_call: TRBV6-1
j_call: TRBJ2-1

cdr3_aa: CASTGHYSNQPQHF
cdr3_nt: TGTGCCAGCACTGGACATTATAGCAATCAGCCCCAGCATTTT
d_call: NA
clone_size: NA
v_call: TRBV2
j_call: TRBJ1-5

cdr3_aa: CASSVHDGDTQYF
cdr3_nt: TGTGCCAGCAGCGTTCATGACGGAGATACGCAGTATTTT
d_call: NA
clone_size: many
v_call: TRBV9
j_call: TRBJ2-3

cdr3_aa: CASSLIGNAYEQYF
cdr3_nt: TGTGCCAGCAGTTTGATAGGCAACGCCTACGAGCAGTACTTC
d_call: NA
clone_size: NA
v_call: TRBV6-2/TRBV6-3
j_call: TRBJ2-7

cdr3_aa: CASSEVPDVYGYTF
cdr3_nt: TGTGCCAGCAGTGAAGTGCCCGATGTCTATGGCTACACCTTC
d_call: NA
clone_size: many
v_call: TRBV2
j_call: TRBJ1-2

cdr3_aa: CATFTDTQYF
cdr3_nt: TGTGCCACCTTCACAGATACGCAGTATTTT
d_call: NA
clone_size: NA
v_call: TRBV25-1
j_call: TRBJ2-3

cdr3_aa: CASSLDAGDNNEQFF
cdr3_nt: TGCGCCAGCAGCTTGGATGCGGGGGATAACAATGAGCAGTTCTTC
d_call: TRBD2
clone_size: NA
v_call: TRBV5-1
j_call: TRBJ2-1

cdr3_aa: CASSPPVRAGYTF
cdr3_nt: TGTGCCAGCTCACCACCGGTCAGGGCGGGCTACACCTTC
d_call: NA
clone_size: many
v_call: TRBV18
j_call: TRBJ1-2

cdr3_aa: CSVPGQSSYNEQFF
cdr3_nt: TGCAGTGTCCCGGGACAGAGCTCCTACAATGAGCAGTTCTTC
d_call: TRBD1
clone_size: NA
v_call: TRBV20-1
j_call: TRBJ2-1

cdr3_aa: CASSPPGLPNEQFF
cdr3_nt: TGTGCCAGCTCACCCCCGGGACTACCCAATGAGCAGTTCTTC
d_call: TRBD2
clone_size: many
v_call: TRBV18
j_call: TRBJ2-1

cdr3_aa: CASSLIETSLFF
cdr3_nt: TGTGCCAGCAGTTTAATAGAGACCTCGCTGTTTTTT
d_call: NA
clone_size: NA
v_call: TRBV12-3/TRBV12-4
j_call: TRBJ1-4

cdr3_aa: CSARAGEKLFF
cdr3_nt: TGCAGTGCTAGAGCCGGAGAAAAACTGTTTTTT
d_call: NA
clone_size: many
v_call: TRBV20-1
j_call: TRBJ1-4

cdr3_aa: CSVEDRGGSTDTQYF
cdr3_nt: TGCAGCGTTGAAGATCGGGGGGGATCAACAGATACGCAGTATTTT
d_call: TRBD2
clone_size: NA
v_call: TRBV29-1
j_call: TRBJ2-3

cdr3_aa: CASSPLGAGVNEQYF
cdr3_nt: TGTGCCAGCAGCCCTCTGGGAGCGGGAGTGAACGAGCAGTACTTC
d_call: TRBD2
clone_size: NA
v_call: TRBV4-2
j_call: TRBJ2-7

cdr3_aa: CSARVRGAQVTGETFF
cdr3_nt: TGCAGTGCTAGAGTGCGAGGGGCCCAGGTAACCGGGGAGACGTTTTTT
d_call: NA
clone_size: NA
v_call: TRBV20-1
j_call: TRBJ2-2

cdr3_aa: CASSSGLINSNQPQHF
cdr3_nt: TGTGCCAGCAGTTCGGGCCTGATCAATAGCAATCAGCCCCAGCATTTT
d_call: NA
clone_size: many
v_call: TRBV6-8
j_call: TRBJ1-5

cdr3_aa: CATSDHRDDNEQFF
cdr3_nt: TGTGCCACCAGTGATCACCGGGACGACAATGAGCAGTTCTTC
d_call: NA
clone_size: many
v_call: TRBV24-1
j_call: TRBJ2-1

cdr3_aa: CASSRSGGGSPLTEAFF
cdr3_nt: TGTGCCAGCAGCCGATCGGGCGGGGGCTCTCCCCTCACTGAAGCTTTCTTT
d_call: NA
clone_size: few
v_call: TRBV7-9
j_call: TRBJ1-1

cdr3_aa: CASSPPEQGHTIYF
cdr3_nt: TGCGCCAGCAGCCCCCCGGAACAGGGACACACCATATATTTT
d_call: NA
clone_size: NA
v_call: TRBV5-1
j_call: TRBJ1-3

cdr3_aa: CSVESGAPETQYF
cdr3_nt: TGCAGCGTTGAATCGGGCGCACCAGAGACCCAGTACTTC
d_call: NA
clone_size: NA
v_call: TRBV29-1
j_call: TRBJ2-5

cdr3_aa: CASSLDGTRGYEQYF
cdr3_nt: TGCGCCAGCAGCTTGGACGGGACACGGGGCTACGAGCAGTACTTC
d_call: NA
clone_size: many
v_call: TRBV5-1
j_call: TRBJ2-7

cdr3_aa: CASSPQGETYGYTF
cdr3_nt: TGCGCCAGCAGCCCGCAGGGAGAGACTTATGGCTACACCTTC
d_call: NA
clone_size: NA
v_call: TRBV5-1
j_call: TRBJ1-2

cdr3_aa: CASSPAFYYGYTF
cdr3_nt: TGTGCCAGCAGTCCTGCCTTCTACTATGGCTACACCTTC
d_call: NA
clone_size: many
v_call: TRBV12-3/TRBV12-4
j_call: TRBJ1-2

cdr3_aa: CSMTSGGAGTDTQYF
cdr3_nt: TGCAGTATGACTAGCGGGGGGGCCGGCACAGATACGCAGTATTTT
d_call: TRBD2
clone_size: NA
v_call: TRBV20-1
j_call: TRBJ2-3

cdr3_aa: CSAREDIRGGYTF
cdr3_nt: TGCAGTGCTAGGGAGGACATCCGGGGTGGCTACACCTTC
d_call: NA
clone_size: NA
v_call: TRBV20-1
j_call: TRBJ1-2

cdr3_aa: CASSPDRGISNQPQHF
cdr3_nt: TGTGCCAGCAGCCCAGACAGGGGTATAAGCAATCAGCCCCAGCATTTT
d_call: TRBD1
clone_size: few
v_call: TRBV7-9
j_call: TRBJ1-5

cdr3_aa: CAGSSVERGATDTQYF
cdr3_nt: TGTGCCGGCAGCTCGGTAGAGCGGGGGGCCACAGATACGCAGTATTTT
d_call: TRBD2
clone_size: NA
v_call: TRBV7-3
j_call: TRBJ2-3

cdr3_aa: CASSVDTGAYEQYF
cdr3_nt: TGTGCCAGCAGTGTCGATACAGGGGCCTACGAGCAGTACTTC
d_call: TRBD1
clone_size: few
v_call: TRBV12-3/TRBV12-4
j_call: TRBJ2-7

cdr3_aa: CASSALQGAYTEAFF
cdr3_nt: TGTGCCAGCTCGGCCCTGCAGGGGGCATACACTGAAGCTTTCTTT
d_call: TRBD1
clone_size: once
v_call: TRBV18
j_call: TRBJ1-1

cdr3_aa: CSAPYELGGGLYNEQFF
cdr3_nt: TGCAGTGCTCCCTATGAGTTGGGCGGGGGGCTCTACAATGAGCAGTTCTTC
d_call: TRBD2
clone_size: NA
v_call: TRBV20-1
j_call: TRBJ2-1

cdr3_aa: CATSGGTGSYEQYF
cdr3_nt: TGTGCCACCAGTGGAGGGACAGGGTCCTACGAGCAGTACTTC
d_call: TRBD1
clone_size: many
v_call: TRBV24-1
j_call: TRBJ2-7

cdr3_aa: CASREGQLNTGELFF
cdr3_nt: TGTGCCAGCAGGGAGGGACAGCTGAACACCGGGGAGCTGTTTTTT
d_call: NA
clone_size: NA
v_call: TRBV27
j_call: TRBJ2-2

cdr3_aa: CAISESQPGANVLTF
cdr3_nt: TGTGCCATCAGTGAGTCGCAACCTGGGGCCAACGTCCTGACTTTC
d_call: NA
clone_size: few
v_call: TRBV10-3
j_call: TRBJ2-6

cdr3_aa: CANSLRREKGEQFF
cdr3_nt: TGTGCCAACAGCTTAAGGCGGGAGAAGGGTGAGCAGTTCTTC
d_call: TRBD2
clone_size: NA
v_call: TRBV7-9
j_call: TRBJ2-1

cdr3_aa: CAISPGVWEETQYF
cdr3_nt: TGTGCCATCAGCCCCGGGGTTTGGGAAGAGACCCAGTACTTC
d_call: NA
clone_size: NA
v_call: TRBV10-3
j_call: TRBJ2-5

cdr3_aa: CAWSLNYGYTF
cdr3_nt: TGTGCCTGGAGTCTGAACTATGGCTACACCTTC
d_call: NA
clone_size: NA
v_call: TRBV30
j_call: TRBJ1-2

cdr3_aa: CSARKAGALYDEQFF
cdr3_nt: TGCAGTGCTAGAAAGGCGGGGGCCCTCTACGATGAGCAGTTCTTC
d_call: NA
clone_size: many
v_call: TRBV20-1
j_call: TRBJ2-1

cdr3_aa: CSVAFWGVQETQYF
cdr3_nt: TGCAGTGTGGCCTTCTGGGGGGTCCAAGAGACCCAGTACTTC
d_call: NA
clone_size: NA
v_call: TRBV20-1
j_call: TRBJ2-5

cdr3_aa: CSAIPRGYGANVLTF
cdr3_nt: TGCAGTGCAATTCCCAGGGGATACGGGGCCAACGTCCTGACTTTC
d_call: NA
clone_size: NA
v_call: TRBV20-1
j_call: TRBJ2-6